This TCR beta chain is from a study of blood T cells in healthy people across ages. Overall study findings and caveats: Diversity of TCR beta correlated strongly with naive T cell percentage. The donors' CMV status was not determined, possibly confounding changes in expanded clonotypes.

Concerning this clonotype: Its antigen is still unknown.

PCR was performed a second time for roughly 7 to 11 cycles using a sample-barcoded 5' primer and a J-beta primer mix. A 12-random-nucleotide template-switch adaptor tagged each cDNA molecule. TCRdb analysed the 5' RACE reads with MiXCR anew, one entry per CDR3 protein. The data show 850,000 to 1,000,000 distinct CDR3 sequences, around 46% seen once. Germline CDR1 is KGHDR and CDR2 is SFDVKD. Trimming stripped 4 bases from V and 0 bases from J, with 10 bases between. The length of the CDR3 is 15 residues. The sequence was obtained from a man in his thirties or forties in good health. The chain uses TRBV24-1 and TRBJ2-3; D call uncertain. Sequencing was carried out using blood. In DNA form, the CDR3 reads TGTGCCACCAGTGACCCCATCGGAAGCACAGATACGCAGTATTTT. This codes for CATSDPIGSTDTQYF.